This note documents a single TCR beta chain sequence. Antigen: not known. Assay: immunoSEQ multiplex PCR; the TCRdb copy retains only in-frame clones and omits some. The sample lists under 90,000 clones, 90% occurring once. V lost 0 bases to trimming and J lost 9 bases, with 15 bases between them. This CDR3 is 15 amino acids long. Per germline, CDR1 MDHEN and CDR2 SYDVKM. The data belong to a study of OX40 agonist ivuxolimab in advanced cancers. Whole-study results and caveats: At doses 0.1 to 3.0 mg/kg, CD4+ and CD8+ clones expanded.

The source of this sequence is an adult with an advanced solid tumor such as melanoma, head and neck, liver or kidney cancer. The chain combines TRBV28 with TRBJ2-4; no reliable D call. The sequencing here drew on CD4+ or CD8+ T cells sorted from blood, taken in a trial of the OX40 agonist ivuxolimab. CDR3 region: CASSLWDGPRPIQYF. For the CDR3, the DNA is TGTGCCAGCAGTTTATGGGACGGCCCCAGGCCCATTCAGTACTTC. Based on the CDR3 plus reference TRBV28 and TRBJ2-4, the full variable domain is DVKVTQSSRYLVKRTGEKVFLECVQDMDHENMFWYRQDPGLGLRLIYFSYDVKMKEKGDIPEGYSVSREKKERFSLILESASTNQTSMYLCASSLWDGPRPIQYFGAGTRLSVL.